The source of this T cell receptor (beta chain) is a study of blood T cell repertoires in COVID-19. Germline CDR1 MNHEY, CDR2 SMNVEV (reference sequence). This CDR3 contains 17 residues. Unmatched junction bases numbered 14, after V lost 1 base and J lost 9 bases. Profiling relied on immunoSEQ multiplex PCR, and the TCRdb table lists in-frame clones only, not all of them. The table includes approximately 52,000 clones, more than 85% detected once. This chain joins TRBV27 and TRBJ2-1; 8 bases line up with TRBD2. The sample comprised peripheral blood. The origin of this receptor is a man aged 50-59 years with acute or convalescent COVID-19. CDR3 sequence (DNA): TGTGCCAGCAGTTTATGGAGCGGGGGCCTAGCACGCAGTGAGCAGTTCTTC. Residues: CASSLWSGGLARSEQFF.